This T cell receptor (beta chain) was documented in a study of human T cells and chemical hapten exposure. Study-wide points: PT1 expanded TCR numbers tracked positively with patch test score.

TCRdb reanalysed the RACE reads using MiXCR and keeps one entry per CDR3 protein. The sample consists of 150,000 or so distinct CDR3 sequences, roughly 15% of them appearing once. Time point denoted: patch test 1, 2 weeks after DPC sensitization. Treatment described: therapeutic diphenylcyclopropenone sensitization with weekly scalp DPC. This CDR3 comprises 14 residues. Trimming shortened V by 6 bases and J by 5 bases, and 16 bases separated the two germline ends. In germline, CDR1 is ENHRY, CDR2 SYGVKD. This clonotype has only a few counts. Its antigen is currently unknown. J is TRBJ1-1 and V is TRBV10-3, with unresolved D. Material: whole blood, obtained in connection with sensitization to the hapten diphenylcyclopropenone (DPC). This TCR was recovered from a woman in her twenties or thirties with alopecia areata. Some clones in this sample may be carry-over from other donors' samples. CDR3 sequence: CAISQNQGGTEAFF. CDR3 DNA sequence: TGTGCCATCAGCCAAAATCAAGGAGGGACTGAAGCTTTCTTT.